The entry that follows covers one TCR beta chain sequence. Its antigen is currently unknown. No infections or other immune events were documented during collection. The CDR3 has 14 amino acids. The germline V gene encodes CDR1 SEHNR and CDR2 FQNEAQ (reference sequence). The ends lost 1 base at V and 6 bases at J; junction bases unmatched: 3. This record belongs to a study of identifying expanded T cells in peripheral blood. Overall study findings and caveats: About 1.2 clones differed between technical replicates, versus approximately 17 and 20 over time.

TCRdb's copy holds only in-frame clones and misses some; the assay was immunoSEQ multiplex PCR. The table shows about 86,000 clones, with roughly 85% occurring only once. The TCR originated in a person between 18 and 70 years old in good health. The chain joins TRBV7-9 to TRBJ2-7; 10 bases fit TRBD2. Sequencing input: blood. The CDR3 nucleotides read TGTGCCAGCAGCTTAGATCTAGCGGGGGCCGAGCAGTACTTC. Translating it yields CASSLDLAGAEQYF.